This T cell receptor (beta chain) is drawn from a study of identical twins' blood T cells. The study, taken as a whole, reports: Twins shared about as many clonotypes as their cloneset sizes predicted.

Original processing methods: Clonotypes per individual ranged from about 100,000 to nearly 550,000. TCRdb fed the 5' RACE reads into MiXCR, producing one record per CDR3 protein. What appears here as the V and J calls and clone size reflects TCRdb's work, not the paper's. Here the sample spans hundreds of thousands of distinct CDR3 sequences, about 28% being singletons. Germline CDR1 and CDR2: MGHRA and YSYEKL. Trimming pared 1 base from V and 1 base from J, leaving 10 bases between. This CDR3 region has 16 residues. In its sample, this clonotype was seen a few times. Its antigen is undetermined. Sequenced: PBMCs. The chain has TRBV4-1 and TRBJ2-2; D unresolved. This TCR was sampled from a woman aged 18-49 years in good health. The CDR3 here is CASSQARSENTGELFF. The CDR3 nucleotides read TGCGCCAGCAGCCAAGCTCGATCTGAGAACACCGGGGAGCTGTTTTTT.